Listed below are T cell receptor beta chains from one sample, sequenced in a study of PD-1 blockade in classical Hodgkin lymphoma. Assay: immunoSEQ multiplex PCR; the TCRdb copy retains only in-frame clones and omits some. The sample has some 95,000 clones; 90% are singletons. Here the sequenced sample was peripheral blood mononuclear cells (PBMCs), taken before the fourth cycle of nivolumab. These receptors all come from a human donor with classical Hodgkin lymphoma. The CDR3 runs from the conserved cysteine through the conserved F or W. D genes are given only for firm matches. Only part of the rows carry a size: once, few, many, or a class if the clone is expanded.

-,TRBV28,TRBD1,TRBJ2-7,TGTGCCAGCAGTAATATCGGGACAGGACTCTACGAGCAGTACTTC,CASSNIGTGLYEQYF
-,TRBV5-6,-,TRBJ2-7,TGTGCCAGCAGCTTTTGGGGGTCCTACGAGCAGTACTTC,CASSFWGSYEQYF
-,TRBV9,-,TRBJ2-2,TGTGCCAGCAGCGCCTTGACAGGCGGAACCGGGGAGCTGTTTTTT,CASSALTGGTGELFF
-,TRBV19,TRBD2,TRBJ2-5,TGTGCCAGTAGTTGGGGCGGGAGTAAGAAGACCCAGTACTTC,CASSWGGSKKTQYF
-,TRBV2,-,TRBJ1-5,TGTGCCCCGGGAAGGGACCAGCCCCAGCATTTT,CAPGRDQPQHF
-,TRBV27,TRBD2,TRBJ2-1,TGTGCCAGCAGTACCCAGACTAGCGGGGGCCGCCACGCCTACAATGAGCAGTTCTTC,CASSTQTSGGRHAYNEQFF
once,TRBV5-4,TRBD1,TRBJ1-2,TGTGCCAGCAGCTTGGAGGGGGACAGGGGTGTCTATGGCTACACCTTC,CASSLEGDRGVYGYTF
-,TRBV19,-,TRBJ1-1,TGTGCCAGTAGTATCAGGACCATAAGCATTGAAGCTTTCTTT,CASSIRTISIEAFF
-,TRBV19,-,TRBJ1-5,TGTGCCAGACCAAGAGAATTTAGCAATCAGCCCCAGCATTTT,CARPREFSNQPQHF
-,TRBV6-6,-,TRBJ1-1,TGTGCCAGCAGTTACTCTGGAGGGGGGTGGACTGAAGCTTTCTTT,CASSYSGGGWTEAFF
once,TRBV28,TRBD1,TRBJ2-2,TGTGCCAGCAGTTTTCCTCGGGACAGCTTCGGGGAGCTGTTTTTT,CASSFPRDSFGELFF
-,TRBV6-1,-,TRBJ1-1,TGTGCCAGCAGTGAAGGCAGGGTAGGCACTGAAGCTTTCTTT,CASSEGRVGTEAFF
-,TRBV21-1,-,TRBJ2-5,TGTGCCAGCAGCAATACCGACAACCAAGAGACCCAGTACTTC,CASSNTDNQETQYF
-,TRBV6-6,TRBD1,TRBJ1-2,TGTGCCAGCAGTAGAGACAGGGTTAATGGCTACACCTTC,CASSRDRVNGYTF
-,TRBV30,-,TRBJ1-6,TGTGCCTGGACCGACGGGGGGCCCCACTATAATTCACCCCTCCACTTT,CAWTDGGPHYNSPLHF
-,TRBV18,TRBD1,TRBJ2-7,TGTGCCAGCTCACCCCAGGGACAGGGCGCCTACGAGCAGTACTTC,CASSPQGQGAYEQYF
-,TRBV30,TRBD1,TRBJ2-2,TGTGCCTGGAGTGTACTGGCAGGGGGTGCCGGGGAGCTGTTTTTT,CAWSVLAGGAGELFF
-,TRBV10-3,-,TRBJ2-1,TGTGCCATCGGTACAACCTACAATGAGCAGTTCTTC,CAIGTTYNEQFF
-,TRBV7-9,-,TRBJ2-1,TGTGCCAGCAGACACGAGGCCGCCCGGGGGCAGTTCTTC,CASRHEAARGQFF
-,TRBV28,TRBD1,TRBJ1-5,TGTGCCAGCAGCAACGCACAGGGGCGGGTGAGCAATCAGCCCCAGCATTTT,CASSNAQGRVSNQPQHF
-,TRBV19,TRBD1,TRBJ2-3,TGTGCCAGTAGTATTGGGACAGGGGATGGCACAGATACGCAGTATTTT,CASSIGTGDGTDTQYF
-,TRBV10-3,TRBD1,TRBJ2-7,TGTGCCATCAGTGAGTCTCTAACTGGACAGGCTCCCAAAGGGCCCTACGAGCAGTACTTC,CAISESLTGQAPKGPYEQYF
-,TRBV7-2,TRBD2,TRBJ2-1,TGTGCCAGCAGCTTAGAGGGGACTAGCGGGTACAATGAGCAGTTCTTC,CASSLEGTSGYNEQFF
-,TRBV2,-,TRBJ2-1,TGTGCCACCCGAAGGGGCACAGCGCAGGGGAATGAGCAGTTCTTC,CATRRGTAQGNEQFF
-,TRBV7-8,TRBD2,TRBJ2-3,TGTGCCAGCAGCTTAGCCGAGAACAGACTAGCGGGGGGGCCGGATACGCAGTATTTT,CASSLAENRLAGGPDTQYF
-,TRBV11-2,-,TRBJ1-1,TGTGCCAGCAGCTTAGGAAAGTTAATGCGGGACACTGAAGCTTTCTTT,CASSLGKLMRDTEAFF
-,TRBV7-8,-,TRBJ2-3,TGTGCCAGCAGCTTTAACACCCCGGGACCTGGGGACACAGATACGCAGTATTTT,CASSFNTPGPGDTDTQYF
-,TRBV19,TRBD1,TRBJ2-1,TGTGCCAGTAGTCTTAGACAGGGATGGGACGATGAGCAGTTCTTC,CASSLRQGWDDEQFF
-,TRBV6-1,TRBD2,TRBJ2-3,TGTGCCAGCAGTGAATCCGTGACTAGCGGGGGGGCGGGGACAGATACGCAGTATTTT,CASSESVTSGGAGTDTQYF
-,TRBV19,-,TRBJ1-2,TGTGCCAGTAGTATAGCGGGTTTCGGCTATGGCTACACCTTC,CASSIAGFGYGYTF
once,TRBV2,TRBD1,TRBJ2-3,TGTGCCAGCATCGAGGAGGGACAGGGGGAAGATACGCAGTATTTT,CASIEEGQGEDTQYF
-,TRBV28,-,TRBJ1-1,TGTGCCAGCAGTTTTGGGGGGTTCGGCACTGAAGCTTTCTTT,CASSFGGFGTEAFF
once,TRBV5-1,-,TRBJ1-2,TGCGCCAGCAGCTTGGATGGACCGGACCACTATGGCTACACCTTC,CASSLDGPDHYGYTF
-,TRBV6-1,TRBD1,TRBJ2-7,TGTGCCAGCAGGGCACTGGGACAGGGGATCTACGAGCAGTACTTC,CASRALGQGIYEQYF
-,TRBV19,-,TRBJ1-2,TGTGCCAGTAGTATAGGGGGTGGAGAACTACCGGTGCGCTACACCTTC,CASSIGGGELPVRYTF
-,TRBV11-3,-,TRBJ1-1,TGTGCCAGCAGCTCGCAGATGAACACTGAAGCTTTCTTT,CASSSQMNTEAFF
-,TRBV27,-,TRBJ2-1,TGTGCCAGCAGTTTATCTGGCCCCAATGAGCAGTTCTTC,CASSLSGPNEQFF
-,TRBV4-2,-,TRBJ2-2,TGTGCCAGCAGCCAAGATCTCGCGGGGAACACCGGGGAGCTGTTTTTT,CASSQDLAGNTGELFF
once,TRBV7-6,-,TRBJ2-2,TGTGCCAGCAGCCCGCGGGCCGGGGAGCTGTTTTTT,CASSPRAGELFF
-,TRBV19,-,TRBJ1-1,TGTGCCAGTAACGGCAATATGAACACTGAAGCTTTCTTT,CASNGNMNTEAFF
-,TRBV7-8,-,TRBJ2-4,TGTGCCAGCAGCTTAATCGGCCCCAAAAACATTCAGTACTTC,CASSLIGPKNIQYF
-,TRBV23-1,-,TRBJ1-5,TGCGCCAGCAGTCCAGGGAGGGTTCAGCCCCAGCATTTT,CASSPGRVQPQHF
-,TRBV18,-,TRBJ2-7,TGTGCCAGCTCACCACCGATCGGGGACGAGCAGTACTTC,CASSPPIGDEQYF
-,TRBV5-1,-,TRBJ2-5,TGCGCCAGCAGCCCAAATGCGGACAGAGGAGAGACCCAGTACTTC,CASSPNADRGETQYF
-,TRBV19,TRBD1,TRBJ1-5,TGTGCCAGTAGTAACCCATCAGGGGGCTGGAGCAATCAGCCCCAGCATTTT,CASSNPSGGWSNQPQHF
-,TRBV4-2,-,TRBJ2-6,TGTGCCAGCAGCGACGGGGAATCAGGGGCCAACGTCCTGACTTTC,CASSDGESGANVLTF
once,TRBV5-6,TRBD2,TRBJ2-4,TGTGCCAGCAGCTATCTAGCGGGGGGGAACATTCAGTACTTC,CASSYLAGGNIQYF
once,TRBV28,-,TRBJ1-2,TGTGCCAGCAGTCAGGGACCGCCGGGCTACACCTTC,CASSQGPPGYTF
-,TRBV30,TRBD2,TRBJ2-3,TGTGCCTGGAGTGTACTAAGAATCTCAGGCGGGGGAAGCACAGATACGCAGTATTTT,CAWSVLRISGGGSTDTQYF
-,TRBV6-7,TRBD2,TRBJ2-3,TGTGCCAGCAGTATACTAGCGGGGGAGTGCACAGATACGCAGTATTTT,CASSILAGECTDTQYF
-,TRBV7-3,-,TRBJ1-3,TGTGCCAGCAGCTTAACCCCAGGTAGCTCTGGAAACACCATATATTTT,CASSLTPGSSGNTIYF
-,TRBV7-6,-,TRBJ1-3,TGTGCCAGCAGCTTCGGCCCGGGGACTTTCTCTGGAAACACCATATATTTT,CASSFGPGTFSGNTIYF
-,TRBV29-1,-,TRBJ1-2,TGCAGCGTTCCTCCACCCTACACCTTC,CSVPPPYTF
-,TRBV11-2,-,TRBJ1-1,TGTGCCAGCAGCTTGTGGGGGATGAACACTGAAGCTTTCTTT,CASSLWGMNTEAFF